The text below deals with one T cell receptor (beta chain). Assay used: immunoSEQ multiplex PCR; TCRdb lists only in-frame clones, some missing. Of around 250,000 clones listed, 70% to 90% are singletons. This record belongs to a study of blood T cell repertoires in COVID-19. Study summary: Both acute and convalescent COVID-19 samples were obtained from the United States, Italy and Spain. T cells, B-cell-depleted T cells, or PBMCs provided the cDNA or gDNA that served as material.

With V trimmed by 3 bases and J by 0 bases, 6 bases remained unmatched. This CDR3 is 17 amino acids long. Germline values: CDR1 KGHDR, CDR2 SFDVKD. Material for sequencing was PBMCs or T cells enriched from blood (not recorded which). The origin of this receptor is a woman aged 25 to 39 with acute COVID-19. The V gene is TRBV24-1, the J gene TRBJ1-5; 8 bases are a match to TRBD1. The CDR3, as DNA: TGTGCCACCAGTGATCGGGACAGGTATTATAGCAATCAGCCCCAGCATTTT. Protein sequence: CATSDRDRYYSNQPQHF.